The entry below gives a single T cell receptor beta chain sequence along with its context. This entry is derived from a study of cytomegalovirus exposure and HLA in healthy donors. The ends lost 6 bases at V and 0 bases at J; junction bases unmatched: 2. The CDR3 spans 13 residues. CDR1 is SGHAT and CDR2 is FQNNGV in the germline V gene. The PCR ran on 60 Vbeta and 13 Jbeta primers. Using immunoSEQ multiplex PCR, the repertoire was profiled, and TCRdb retains in-frame clones only, with some absent. This sample yields some 200,000 clones, of which around 85% are seen a single time; 6.3% belongs to the top ten.

V and J are TRBV11-2 and TRBJ2-7; 7 nucleotides line up with TRBD1. Sequencing input: PBMCs. The receptor was derived from a man aged 35 to 55 in good health and CMV-seropositive. The CDR3 here is CASSWDSSYEQYF. The DNA for the CDR3 is TGTGCCAGCAGTTGGGACAGCTCCTACGAGCAGTACTTC.